This paragraph reports one T cell receptor (beta chain). Antigen: not known. The sample contains more than one DNA sequence encoding this CDR3. The sample comes from a study of Ad26.COV2.S vaccination and SARS-CoV-2 variants. Whole-study context: The vaccine Ad26.COV2.S was put into the muscle once, or twice with 56 days between.

The CDR3 consists of 15 residues. Germline loops: CDR1 KGHSH, CDR2 LQKENI. The V end lost 2 bases, the J end lost 0 bases, and 8 bases lay between the germline ends. Treatment defined: 15 to 20 received Ad26.COV2.S at low or high dose, single or two shots; about 5 received placebo; per-sample allocation not given. The samples were gathered on day 63 after the first injection of vaccine or placebo. Expression of Wuhan-strain SARS-CoV-2 spike came from the Ad26 vector that formed the vaccine. Study-wide findings and caveats: Among vaccine recipients, spike-specific TCR breadth exceeded that of placebo recipients. Overall T cell responses may have been underestimated by the analyses of TCR breadth and depth.

The repertoire was sequenced with immunoSEQ multiplex PCR; TCRdb's copy has only in-frame clones and lacks some. The data contain more than 300,000 clones, around 90% of them singletons. The TCR was taken from a person aged 18 to 59 who received the Ad26.COV2.S COVID-19 vaccine or a placebo. This chain uses TRBV18 with TRBJ1-5; D may be TRBD1 (5 bases). This material consisted of peripheral blood, taken in a trial of Ad26.COV2.S vaccine versus placebo. CDR3 coding DNA: TGTGCCAGCTCACCAGGGCAGGGTAGCAATCAGCCCCAGCATTTT. This sequence encodes CASSPGQGSNQPQHF.